This T cell receptor (beta chain) was profiled in a study of blood T cell repertoires in COVID-19. Study-wide context: Both acute and convalescent COVID-19 samples were obtained from the United States, Italy and Spain. T cells, B-cell-depleted T cells, or PBMCs supplied cDNA or gDNA.

Methods used by the authors: Amplification of reference gene primers provided the estimated nucleated cell counts. TCRdb's table, derived via immunoSEQ multiplex PCR, lists solely in-frame clones and lacks some. That table gives V, J and clone size, and the DNA gave D and trimming. The sample yields over 70,000 clones, approximately 83% seen once. The length of the CDR3 is 13 residues. Per germline, CDR1 MNHEY and CDR2 SVGAGI. V lost 2 bases and J lost 4, with 6 bases in between. The source material was peripheral blood. This clonotype originated in a woman aged 55-69 years with acute or convalescent COVID-19. V is TRBV6-5 and J is TRBJ2-1; weak D call: TRBD1 (5 bases). The DNA of the CDR3 is TGTGCCAGCAGTTACGACAGTTACAATGAGCAGTTCTTC. As protein: CASSYDSYNEQFF.